The 28 T cell receptor beta chains listed next were all sequenced from one sample in a study of blood T cell repertoires in COVID-19. Assay used: immunoSEQ multiplex PCR; TCRdb lists only in-frame clones, some missing. The sample yields 95,000 to 150,000 clones, about 84% seen once. The source material was peripheral blood. These receptors all stem from a human donor in a cohort sampled during active COVID-19.

The V gene is TRBV9, the J gene TRBJ2-1; weak D call: TRBD1 (6 bases). The CDR3 runs 19 residues. V lost 0 bases and J 6 bases, leaving 25 bases between the germline ends. Germline V gene sequence: CDR1 SGDLS, CDR2 YYNGEE. The CDR3 here is CASSVEVSVGASRLNEQFF. CDR3 bases: TGTGCCAGCAGCGTAGAGGTATCCGTGGGGGCTAGCCGCCTCAATGAGCAGTTCTTC. The whole variable domain, filled in from reference TRBV9 and TRBJ2-1, reads DSGVTQTPKHLITATGQRVTLRCSPRSGDLSVYWYQQSLDQGLQFLIQYYNGEERAKGNILERFSAQQFPDLHSELNLSSLELGDSALYFCASSVEVSVGASRLNEQFFGPGTRLTVL.

The V gene is TRBV11-2, the J gene TRBJ2-5; 7 bases match TRBD2. CDR1 and CDR2 (germline): SGHAT, FQNNGV. The ends lost 0 bases at V and 3 bases at J; junction bases unmatched: 10. The CDR3 covers 17 residues. For the CDR3, the DNA is TGTGCCAGCAGCTTAGATCTGTTAGCGGGTAGGAAAGAGACCCAGTACTTC. Translation gives CASSLDLLAGRKETQYF. The variable domain in full, with the rest retrieved from reference TRBV11-2 and TRBJ2-5, is EAGVAQSPRYKIIEKRQSVAFWCNPISGHATLYWYQQILGQGPKLLIQFQNNGVVDDSQLPKDRFSAERLKGVDSTLKIQPAKLEDSAVYLCASSLDLLAGRKETQYFGPGTRLLVL.

The count of this clone is one. This chain connects TRBV14 to TRBJ1-1, with D uncertain. The V end was cut by 5 bases, the J end by 0 bases, with 7 bases between. The germline V gene encodes CDR1 SGHDN and CDR2 FVKESK. CDR3 length: 13 amino acids. The CDR3 sequence: CASSGPLNTEAFF. The CDR3 nucleotides read TGTGCCAGCAGCGGGCCCCTGAACACTGAAGCTTTCTTT.

The chain couples TRBV24-1 to TRBJ2-1, with 8 nucleotides matching TRBD2. This CDR3 is built from 15 residues. The V gene end was trimmed by 6 bases and the J gene end by 10 bases; junction bases not matched to a gene: 13. Germline V lookup: CDR1 KGHDR, CDR2 SFDVKD. The CDR3 coding sequence is TGTGCCACCAGTATCAATGCGGGAGGTTCGAGGGAGCAGTTCTTC. Residues: CATSINAGGSREQFF.

The gene calls are TRBV28 and TRBJ1-2; 8 nucleotides match TRBD1. J lost 4 bases, V lost 5 bases, and 6 bases had no gene match. The CDR3 length is 14 residues. Germline values: CDR1 MDHEN, CDR2 SYDVKM. The CDR3 reads CASSTSGGGYGYTF. The CDR3 nucleotides are TGTGCCAGCAGTACCTCAGGGGGCGGCTATGGCTACACCTTC.

This clone showed up just a few times. In DNA, the CDR3 is TGTGCCAGCAGTTTCACTAGCGGGAGGGAGCGGGTTACAGATACGCAGTATTTT. Residues: CASSFTSGRERVTDTQYF. J is TRBJ2-3 and V is TRBV27, with 13 bases identical to TRBD2. After removal of 3 bases from V and 3 bases from J, the junction contained 9 bases not matched to a gene. CDR1 is MNHEY, CDR2 SMNVEV, per germline (reference sequence). CDR3 length: 18 residues.

This clone appeared once. V is TRBV11-2 and J is TRBJ2-7, with TRBD1 matching over 8 bases. J gave up 4 bases and V 3 bases, and 8 bases lay outside the gene matches. In germline, CDR1 is SGHAT, CDR2 FQNNGV. The CDR3 runs 15 residues. CDR3 amino acids: CASSFGTGMRYEQYF. CDR3 DNA sequence: TGTGCCAGCAGCTTCGGGACAGGAATGCGGTACGAGCAGTACTTC. Variable domain in full (rest from reference TRBV11-2 and TRBJ2-7): EAGVAQSPRYKIIEKRQSVAFWCNPISGHATLYWYQQILGQGPKLLIQFQNNGVVDDSQLPKDRFSAERLKGVDSTLKIQPAKLEDSAVYLCASSFGTGMRYEQYFGPGTRLTVT.

The V call is TRBV4-1, the J call TRBJ2-3; tentative D call: TRBD1 (5 bases). Trimming pared 3 bases from V and 5 bases from J, leaving 9 bases between. This CDR3 contains 13 residues. Germline V gene sequence: CDR1 MGHRA, CDR2 YSYEKL. The CDR3 loop reads CASSQTQGDTQYF. CDR3 DNA sequence: TGCGCCAGCAGCCAGACCCAGGGAGATACGCAGTATTTT.

The chain couples TRBV4-2 to TRBJ2-5; D perhaps matches TRBD1 (6 bases). CDR1 and CDR2 (germline): LGHNA, YNFKEQ. CDR3 length: 14 amino acids. V was pared by 0 bases and J by 2 bases, with 7 bases between. CDR3 bases: TGTGCCAGCAGCCAAGAGGACAGTCAAGAGACCCAGTACTTC. Its protein is CASSQEDSQETQYF.

The rearrangement links TRBV28 to TRBJ1-1; 7 bases fit TRBD1. Germline values: CDR1 MDHEN, CDR2 SYDVKM. Trimming cost V 6 bases and J 12 bases; bases outside gene matches: 10. The CDR3 is made up of 12 amino acids. CDR3 protein: CASSLADRPTFF. In nucleotides, the CDR3 is TGTGCCAGCAGCCTCGCGGACAGGCCGACTTTCTTT.

The V and J genes are TRBV10-1 and TRBJ2-1, with 8 bases identical to TRBD2. The length of the CDR3 is 16 residues. The V segment lost 1 base and the J segment 2 bases; nucleotides outside the gene matches: 4. Germline assignment: CDR1 WNHNN and CDR2 SYGVQD (reference sequence). The CDR3, as DNA: TGCGCCAGCAGTGAGTGGGGTAGCGGGACCTACAATGAGCAGTTCTTC. It yields the protein CASSEWGSGTYNEQFF.

This chain connects TRBV28 to TRBJ2-3, with TRBD2 matching over 9 bases. The germline gives CDR1 MDHEN, CDR2 SYDVKM. The CDR3 contains 17 residues. The trim removed 5 bases at V and 4 bases at J, leaving 13 bases unmatched. The CDR3 DNA sequence: TGTGCCAGCAGTCGCCCCTTGGGCGGGAGGGAAGCAGATACGCAGTATTTT. This gives the protein CASSRPLGGREADTQYF.

The genes are TRBV11-3 and TRBJ2-1, with D uncertain. CDR1 and CDR2 from the germline V gene are SGHNT and YENEEA. V lost 3 bases, J lost 2 bases, and 5 bases lay in between. The CDR3 sequence is 13 residues long. CDR3 residues: CASSFYPYNEQFF. In DNA, the CDR3 is TGTGCCAGCAGCTTCTATCCCTACAATGAGCAGTTCTTC.

V and J are TRBV9 and TRBJ1-2; 9 positions match TRBD1. Unmatched junction bases numbered 11, after V lost 3 bases and J lost 8 bases. The V gene's germline CDR1 is SGDLS and CDR2 YYNGEE. This CDR3 contains 15 residues. CDR3 coding DNA: TGTGCCAGCAGCGCAGTTCCGGGACAGGGAGTGGGCTACACCTTC. Protein product: CASSAVPGQGVGYTF.

The chain recombines TRBV3-1 (or the pseudogene TRBV3-2) with TRBJ2-5; 9 nucleotides line up with TRBD1. Germline-derived CDR1 and CDR2 are LGHDT and YNNKEL (reference sequence). The V segment lost 6 bases and the J segment 4 bases; nucleotides outside the gene matches: 6. The CDR3 extends over 14 amino acids. The CDR3 is CASSRQGGGETQYF. The CDR3 nucleotides are TGTGCCAGCAGTCGACAGGGGGGGGGAGAGACCCAGTACTTC.

The V call is TRBV4-1, the J call TRBJ1-2; tentatively, D is TRBD1 (6 bases). Per the germline V gene, CDR1 is MGHRA and CDR2 is YSYEKL. The length of the CDR3 is 15 residues. Trimming left V 1 base short and J 2 bases short, with 11 bases between. The CDR3 here is CASSQATGINYGYTF. CDR3 coding DNA: TGCGCCAGCAGCCAAGCAACAGGGATAAACTATGGCTACACCTTC.

The chain joins TRBV7-9 to TRBJ2-7; TRBD1 aligns across 8 bases. CDR1 and CDR2 from the germline V gene are SEHNR and FQNEAQ (reference sequence). The CDR3 covers 14 residues. V lost 1 base, J lost 5 bases, and 4 bases stayed unmatched. Here the CDR3 reads CASSLGTGIDEQYF. CDR3 in DNA: TGTGCCAGCAGCTTAGGGACAGGGATCGACGAGCAGTACTTC.

This clone was observed once. The chain recombines TRBV7-2 with TRBJ2-1; 11 bases map to TRBD2. This CDR3 is 16 amino acids long. Germline values: CDR1 SGHTA, CDR2 FQGNSA. Trimming removed 5 bases from V and 5 bases from J; junction bases left unmatched: 8. CDR3 DNA: TGTGCCAGCAGCACGGGTAGCGGGGGGGGGCACAATGAGCAGTTCTTC. Its translation is CASSTGSGGGHNEQFF.

The chain links TRBV9 to TRBJ2-2, with TRBD1 matching 8 bases. The CDR3 spans 12 residues. Per the germline V gene, CDR1 is SGDLS and CDR2 is YYNGEE. V was clipped by 7 bases and J by 6 bases; unmatched bases: 2. This chain's CDR3 is CASRQGSGELFF. CDR3 coding DNA: TGTGCCAGCCGACAGGGGTCCGGGGAGCTGTTTTTT.

The chain joins TRBV30 to TRBJ2-7; 8 positions agree with TRBD2. Germline-derived CDR1 and CDR2 are GTSNPN and SVGIG (reference sequence). The CDR3 is 12 amino acids. This CDR3 reads CGAGRAKYEQYF. DNA of the CDR3: TGTGGGGCCGGGAGGGCGAAGTACGAGCAGTACTTC.

The rearrangement links TRBV10-3 to TRBJ2-1; D might be TRBD2 (5 bases). V shed 9 bases and J shed 5 bases, with 14 bases lying between them. The V gene's germline CDR1 is ENHRY and CDR2 SYGVKD. This CDR3 is built from 13 residues. This chain's CDR3 is CAIRLSSNNEQFF. For the CDR3, the DNA is TGTGCCATAAGACTATCAAGTAACAATGAGCAGTTCTTC.

V and J are TRBV5-6 and TRBJ2-7; possibly TRBD1 for D (5 bases). In germline, CDR1 is SGHDT, CDR2 YYEEEE. The CDR3 has 15 amino acids. V lost 3 bases to trimming and J lost 3 bases, with 16 bases between them. The CDR3 loop is CASSSQGFSLYEQYF. The CDR3 DNA sequence: TGTGCCAGCAGCTCGCAGGGATTTTCGCTCTACGAGCAGTACTTC.

V gene TRBV6-2 or TRBV6-3 combines with J gene TRBJ1-4; no clear D. CDR1 is MNHEY and CDR2 is SVGEGT in the germline V gene. Trimming removed 4 bases from V and 8 bases from J, with 17 bases in between. CDR3 size: 15 residues. For the CDR3, the DNA is TGTGCCAGCAGTTCTGTTCGGCAGGATGGAGAAAAACTGTTTTTT. Protein: CASSSVRQDGEKLFF.

This chain uses TRBV30 with TRBJ1-2, with TRBD1 matching 7 bases. The CDR3 spans 12 residues. Per germline, CDR1 GTSNPN and CDR2 SVGIG (reference sequence). The junction had 6 bases not matched to a gene; V was cut back by 3 bases and J by 8 bases. The CDR3 bases are TGTGCCTGGAGGGTAGGGGGCGGCGGCTACACCTTC. Translated: CAWRVGGGGYTF.

V gene TRBV19 combines with J gene TRBJ1-1, with TRBD1 identical over 8 bases. V dropped 3 bases and J dropped 1; count of bases not matched to a gene: 1. Germline assignment: CDR1 LNHDA and CDR2 SQIVND (reference sequence). The CDR3 runs to 14 residues. The CDR3 nucleotides are TGTGCCAGTAGTATTCAGGGGGCGAACACTGAAGCTTTCTTT. Translation gives CASSIQGANTEAFF.

The CDR3 loop is CASSLGQWGTEAFF. CDR3 bases: TGTGCCAGCAGTTTGGGACAGTGGGGCACTGAAGCTTTCTTT. V usage is TRBV28 and J usage is TRBJ1-1, with 7 bases that match TRBD1. V shed 3 bases, J shed 4 bases, and the junction held 5 bases outside the gene matches. The V gene's germline CDR1 is MDHEN and CDR2 SYDVKM. CDR3 length equals 14 residues.

V and J are TRBV30 and TRBJ2-3; 8 bases align to TRBD2. V lost 0 bases and J lost 14; bases outside the gene matches: 10. CDR1 is GTSNPN and CDR2 is SVGIG in the germline V gene (reference sequence). CDR3 size: 13 residues. The CDR3 bases are TGTGCCTGGAGTGTAACGTCCGGGGGGGTTCGGTATTTT. Translating it yields CAWSVTSGGVRYF.

V gene TRBV19 combines with J gene TRBJ2-7, with D perhaps TRBD1 (8 bases). The CDR3 consists of 14 residues. CDR1 and CDR2 (germline): LNHDA, SQIVND (reference sequence). V dropped 6 bases and J dropped 2 bases, with 14 bases sitting between them. The CDR3 DNA sequence: TGTGCCAGTAGCCAACAGGGGGGGACCTACGAGCAGTACTTC. Encoded protein: CASSQQGGTYEQYF.